This is a list of T cell receptor beta chains from one sample in a study of early T cells in non-severe SARS-CoV-2 infection. TCRdb reanalysed the 5' RACE reads using MiXCR and keeps one entry per CDR3 protein. The sample carries approximately 70,000 distinct CDR3 sequences, approximately 13% recorded once. The sample was whole blood. Every receptor here comes from an adult who was a healthcare worker with PCR-confirmed SARS-CoV-2 infection or an uninfected control (not recorded which). CDR3s include the opening cysteine and the closing phenylalanine or tryptophan. D genes are given only for firm matches. Some rows mark clone size as missing; the rest say once, few, many or name a class of expanded clone.

TRBJ2-7 | TRBV11-3 | TRBD1 | many | TGTGCCAGCAGCCCGGGGACAGGGGGCTTTTACGAGCAGTACTTC | CASSPGTGGFYEQYF
TRBJ2-5 | TRBV7-7 | . | . | TGTGCCAGCAGCTTGAGACTGGAAGGGGGGACCCAGTACTTC | CASSLRLEGGTQYF
TRBJ1-3 | TRBV5-5 | . | many | TGTGCCAGCAGCTTGTCTTTCCGGGGATTGGGAAACACCATATATTTT | CASSLSFRGLGNTIYF
TRBJ1-2 | TRBV6-2/TRBV6-3 | . | . | TGTGCCAGCAATCGGCGGACAAATCTCTATGGCTACACCTTC | CASNRRTNLYGYTF
TRBJ1-5 | TRBV29-1 | TRBD1 | . | TGCAGCGTCGGACAGGGGCCTAATCAGCCCCAGCATTTT | CSVGQGPNQPQHF
TRBJ2-3 | TRBV30 | . | many | TGTGCCTGGGCACGCGGAGGAGAAGATACGCAGTATTTT | CAWARGGEDTQYF
TRBJ2-2 | TRBV7-9 | . | . | TGTGCCAGCAGCTTAAGGGGCAGTCCGAACACCGGGGAGCTGTTTTTT | CASSLRGSPNTGELFF
TRBJ2-1 | TRBV5-1 | TRBD1 | many | TGCGCCAGCAGCTTGGGGCCAGGGGGCCCTCTCAAGGGGCAGTTCTTC | CASSLGPGGPLKGQFF
TRBJ2-6 | TRBV6-5 | . | . | TGTGCCAGCAGTTACCAGACCAATTCCAACGTCCTGACTTTC | CASSYQTNSNVLTF
TRBJ2-7 | TRBV5-5 | TRBD2 | . | TGTGCCAGCAGCTTAAAAGCGGGAGGGCCCTACGAGCAGTACTTC | CASSLKAGGPYEQYF
TRBJ2-1 | TRBV9 | TRBD2 | . | TGTGCCAGCAGCGTCGGGACTATTTCCTACGAGCAGTTCTTC | CASSVGTISYEQFF
TRBJ1-5 | TRBV6-1 | . | few | TGTGCCAGCAGTGGGCAGGGGATAGTTGGCAATCAGCCCCAGCATTTT | CASSGQGIVGNQPQHF
TRBJ2-7 | TRBV7-9 | . | . | TGTGTCAGCAGCTCCACCGGGACAAGCACCTACGAGCAGTACTTC | CVSSSTGTSTYEQYF
TRBJ1-1 | TRBV9 | . | few | TGTGCCAGCAGCGTAGTGGGAATGAGCACTGAAGCTTTCTTT | CASSVVGMSTEAFF
TRBJ2-7 | TRBV9 | . | . | TGTGCCAGCAGCGTAGAGAGCTATGGCCACGAGCAGTACTTC | CASSVESYGHEQYF
TRBJ2-3 | TRBV7-9 | . | many | TGTGCCAGCCGCTACACTAGCACAGATACGCAGTATTTT | CASRYTSTDTQYF
TRBJ1-2 | TRBV7-2 | . | . | TGTGCCAGCAGCTTAACGGGGGCGACTAACTATGGCTACACCTTC | CASSLTGATNYGYTF
TRBJ2-3 | TRBV9 | TRBD2 | . | TGTGCCAGCAGCGTAGTCGGTGGAGGGACTAAAGATACGCAGTATTTT | CASSVVGGGTKDTQYF
TRBJ1-1 | TRBV6-2/TRBV6-3 | . | . | TGTGCCAGCAGTTACTATGGTCGCTCTGAAGCTTTCTTT | CASSYYGRSEAFF
TRBJ1-5 | TRBV19 | TRBD1 | many | TGTGCCAGTATTCGGGATCAGGGGGCCGGACAGCCCCAGCATTTT | CASIRDQGAGQPQHF
TRBJ2-3 | TRBV6-2/TRBV6-3 | . | . | TGTGCCAGCAGCCCCAGGACACTTACAGGTACGCAGTATTTT | CASSPRTLTGTQYF
TRBJ2-7 | TRBV10-3 | . | few | TGTGCCATCAGTGAGGTGTCGAACGAGCAGTACTTC | CAISEVSNEQYF
TRBJ2-1 | TRBV9 | TRBD1 | . | TGTGCCAGCAGCGTACACAGGGGCTGCAATGAGCAGTTCTTC | CASSVHRGCNEQFF
TRBJ2-2 | TRBV29-1 | TRBD2 | . | TGCAGCGTCACTAGCGCCGGGGAGCTGTTTTTT | CSVTSAGELFF
TRBJ2-6 | TRBV7-2 | . | many | TGTGCCAGCAGGGACTCTGGGGCCAACGTCCTGACTTTC | CASRDSGANVLTF
TRBJ2-7 | TRBV5-4 | . | . | TGTGCCAGCAGCTTGTCACGATCCGAGCAGTACTTC | CASSLSRSEQYF
TRBJ2-5 | TRBV28 | . | few | TGTGCCAGCACCTTAGTCGGGGGCGAAGAGACCCAGTACTTC | CASTLVGGEETQYF
TRBJ1-5 | TRBV16 | . | many | TGTGCCAGCAGCCCCCAATTTAGCAATCAGCCCCAGCATTTT | CASSPQFSNQPQHF
TRBJ2-2 | TRBV10-3 | . | . | TGTGCCATCAACGCCGGGCCCGGGGAGCTGTTTTTT | CAINAGPGELFF